These 9 T cell receptor beta chains came from one sample sequenced in a study of shared clonotypes between healthy human individuals. The protocol was immunoSEQ multiplex PCR, while the TCRdb copy is restricted to in-frame clones and leaves out a portion. The sample carries about 460,000 clones, approximately 80% recorded once. Sequencing was carried out using PBMCs. The source of these receptors is a woman in her thirties or forties in good health. Some clones in this sample may be carry-over from other donors' samples.

The J gene is TRBJ1-2, the V gene TRBV28, with D maybe TRBD1 (6 bases). The germline gives CDR1 MDHEN, CDR2 SYDVKM. V dropped 8 bases and J dropped 8 bases, with 15 bases sitting between them. There are 12 residues in the CDR3. The CDR3: CASGLTGRGYTF. Here the CDR3 DNA reads TGTGCCAGCGGGCTGACAGGCCGAGGCTACACCTTC.

This clone was detected ten times or more. The rearrangement links TRBV11-2 to TRBJ2-1; D possibly matches TRBD1 or TRBD2 (5 bases each). Germline loops: CDR1 SGHAT, CDR2 FQNNGV. The CDR3 runs 19 residues. V lost 1 base and J lost 0, with 19 bases in between. The CDR3 nucleotides are TGTGCCAGCAGCTTAGGAAGGAAACTGGTTGGGGGCTCCTACAATGAGCAGTTCTTC. Protein: CASSLGRKLVGGSYNEQFF.

This rearrangement joins TRBV10-3 to TRBJ2-6, with 8 positions matching TRBD1. V trimming: 8 bases; J trimming: 0 bases; junction bases outside the gene matches: 12. The CDR3 is 18 amino acids. Germline V gene data show CDR1 as ENHRY and CDR2 as SYGVKD. The DNA for the CDR3 is TGTGCCATCTCCAATACCGGGACAGGAAACTCTGGGGCCAACGTCCTGACTTTC. The encoded protein is CAISNTGTGNSGANVLTF.

CDR3 sequence reads: CASSERKRQAADTQYF. DNA for the CDR3: TGTGCCAGCAGTGAAAGGAAAAGACAGGCTGCAGATACGCAGTATTTT. The gene calls are TRBV6-1 and TRBJ2-3; D perhaps matches TRBD1 (6 bases). Germline CDR1 reads MNHNS; CDR2 reads SASEGT. The ends were cut back, 2 bases at V and 4 bases at J, with 16 bases in the middle. The CDR3 totals 16 residues.

V is TRBV25-1 and J is TRBJ1-1; D is undetermined. The CDR3 totals 12 residues. Germline V lookup: CDR1 MGHDK, CDR2 SYGVNS. V gave up 6 bases and J gave up 5 bases, with 10 bases separating them. CDR3 sequence (DNA): TGTGCCAGCAGCCCCCAAGGGACTGAAGCTTTCTTT. This codes for CASSPQGTEAFF.

V usage is TRBV5-1 and J usage is TRBJ2-3; perhaps TRBD2 as D (6 bases). Germline V gene lookup returns CDR1 SGHRS and CDR2 YFSETQ. The V and J ends lost 0 bases and 8 bases respectively, with 16 bases between them. The CDR3 consists of 15 residues. The CDR3 nucleotides read TGCGCCAGCAGCTTGGCGACTAGAGCCCTTTCTACGCAGTATTTT. This sequence encodes CASSLATRALSTQYF.

This clone was found a few times. V gene TRBV4-2 combines with J gene TRBJ1-2, with D tentatively TRBD1 (6 bases). Germline loops: CDR1 LGHNA, CDR2 YNFKEQ. V lost 0 bases and J 5 bases, leaving 13 bases between the germline ends. The CDR3 consists of 15 residues. CDR3: CASSQDRTEIYGYTF. For the CDR3, the DNA is TGTGCCAGCAGCCAAGATCGGACAGAGATATATGGCTACACCTTC.

This clone was observed at least ten times. This sample includes further DNA sequences coding for the same CDR3. V is TRBV7-3 and J is TRBJ2-3; D gene unclear. V was trimmed by 2 bases and J by 2 bases, leaving 5 bases between them. The CDR3 covers 13 residues. The germline V gene encodes CDR1 SGHTA and CDR2 FQGTGA. CDR3 in DNA: TGTGCCAGCAGCTTAGGGGTCACAGATACGCAGTATTTT. As protein: CASSLGVTDTQYF.

The sample holds a few counts of this clone. The chain is built from TRBV11-3 and TRBJ2-7; 12 nucleotides line up with TRBD1. Germline CDR1 SGHNT, CDR2 YENEEA. The CDR3 covers 16 residues. The junction had 12 bases not matched to a gene; V was cut back by 5 bases and J by 7 bases. Written as DNA, the CDR3 is TGTGCCAGCAGCGCCCACCCGGGACAGGGGGCTGGTGAGCAGTACTTC. This encodes CASSAHPGQGAGEQYF.